This T cell receptor (beta chain) was observed in a study of OX40 agonist ivuxolimab in advanced cancers. Overall study: Partial responses were achieved by three patients, of whom one had hepatocellular carcinoma and two had cutaneous melanoma.

The germline gives CDR1 SGHNT, CDR2 YYREEE (reference sequence). Losses at the gene ends were 1 base for V and 1 base for J; bases not matched to a gene: 12. This CDR3 has 18 amino acids. Sequenced by immunoSEQ multiplex PCR; TCRdb stores in-frame clones only, minus some. The data show tens of thousands of clones, almost 80% seen once. The V gene is TRBV5-4, the J gene TRBJ1-2; 8 nucleotides align to TRBD1. The sequence was obtained from an adult with an advanced solid tumor such as melanoma, head and neck, liver or kidney cancer. Sequences were derived from CD4+ or CD8+ T cells sorted from blood, sampled in a trial of the OX40 agonist ivuxolimab. CDR3 coding DNA: TGTGCCAGCAGCTTGCCGATCGACAGGGGCCTATTTAACTATGGCTACACCTTC. Protein product: CASSLPIDRGLFNYGYTF.